This TCR beta chain was recorded in a study of monozygotic twins with inflammatory bowel disease. Using TCRalpha and TCRbeta cDNA, the researchers carried out two nested PCRs that lasted around 15 and 9 cycles. TCRdb reprocessed the 5' RACE reads; each CDR3 protein has one entry and no DNA is given. This table holds 300,000 to 450,000 distinct CDR3 sequences. Study-level points and caveats: The authors note that differing immunosuppressive treatments may have added variability to patient repertoires. IBD patients exhibited fewer clonotypes shared with other individuals than healthy twins, particularly with disease activity.

On this clonotype: The antigen is not known.

Sequenced sample: blood. This TCR was sampled from a human donor with ulcerative colitis or Crohn's disease, or a healthy co-twin of an affected twin (not recorded which).

CDR3 in amino acids: CASSYGFGSPLHF. The chain uses TRBV6-5 and TRBJ1-6. This CDR3 has 13 residues. Per the germline V gene, CDR1 is MNHEY and CDR2 is SVGAGI.